This TCR beta chain derives from a study of T cells after yellow fever vaccination. Study at large: Fractions with few cells were prepared using SMART-Seq v4 Ultra Low Input. Study-wide findings and caveats: Booster samples showed a return of most primary-vaccination clones (approximately 96% CD4, about 88% CD8).

A remark on this clonotype: Its antigen remains unidentified.

The CDR3 runs to 16 residues. CDR1 and CDR2 from the germline V gene are LGHDT and YNNKEL (reference sequence). The J segment lost 2 bases and the V segment lost 5 bases, leaving 8 bases of the junction unmatched. TCRdb called the 5' RACE reads again in MiXCR, with one record for every CDR3 protein. The sample shows 310,000 or so distinct CDR3 sequences, around 7% of them seen only once. This chain connects TRBV3-1 to TRBJ2-3, with 9 bases that match TRBD2. This TCR derives from a man between 18 and 35 years old who received the YFV17D yellow fever vaccine. The specimen was PBMCs, collected around 45 days after the first yellow fever vaccination. The CDR3 sequence is CASSEKRGVFTDTQYF. The CDR3 DNA reads as TGTGCCAGCAGCGAGAAGCGGGGGGTATTCACAGATACGCAGTATTTT.